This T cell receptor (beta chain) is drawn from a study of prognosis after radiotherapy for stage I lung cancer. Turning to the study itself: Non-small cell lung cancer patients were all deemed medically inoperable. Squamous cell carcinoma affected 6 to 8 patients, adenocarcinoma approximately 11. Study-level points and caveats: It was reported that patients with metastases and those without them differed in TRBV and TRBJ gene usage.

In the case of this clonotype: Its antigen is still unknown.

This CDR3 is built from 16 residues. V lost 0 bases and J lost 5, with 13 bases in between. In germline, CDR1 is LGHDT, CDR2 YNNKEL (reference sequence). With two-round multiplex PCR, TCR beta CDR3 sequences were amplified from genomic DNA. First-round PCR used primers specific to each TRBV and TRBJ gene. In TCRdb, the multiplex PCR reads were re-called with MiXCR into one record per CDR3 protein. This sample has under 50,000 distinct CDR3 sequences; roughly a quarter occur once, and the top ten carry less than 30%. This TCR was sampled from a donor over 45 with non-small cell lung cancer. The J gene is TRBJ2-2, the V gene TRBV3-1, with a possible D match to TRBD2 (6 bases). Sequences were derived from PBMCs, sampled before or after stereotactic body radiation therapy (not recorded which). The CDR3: CASSQDELAWTGELFF. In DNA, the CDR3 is TGTGCCAGCAGCCAAGATGAGCTAGCGTGGACCGGGGAGCTGTTTTTT.